The 17 T cell receptor beta chains listed next were all sequenced from one sample in a study of OX40 agonist ivuxolimab in advanced cancers. Profiled with immunoSEQ multiplex PCR; TCRdb holds only in-frame clones, not every one. The sample lists approximately 90,000 clones; about 89% were seen once. The material was CD4+ or CD8+ T cells sorted from blood, obtained in a trial of the OX40 agonist ivuxolimab. Receptor source: an adult with an advanced solid tumor such as melanoma, head and neck, liver or kidney cancer.

The chain uses TRBV19 and TRBJ1-1; 12 bases are shared with TRBD1. The CDR3 contains 14 residues. V was clipped by 9 bases and J by 8 bases; unmatched bases: 10. CDR1 is LNHDA, CDR2 SQIVND, per germline (reference sequence). The CDR3 DNA sequence: TGTGCCAGCACCCCAACCGGGACAGGGGGCGAAGCTTTCTTT. Protein product: CASTPTGTGGEAFF.

This rearrangement joins TRBV13 to TRBJ2-7; a weak D match, TRBD2 (5 bases). This CDR3 has 15 residues. Trimming removed 2 bases from V and 1 base from J, with 12 bases in between. Germline values: CDR1 PRHDT, CDR2 FYEKMQ (reference sequence). The chain's CDR3 is CASSLSGSGSYEQYF. Written as DNA, the CDR3 is TGTGCCAGCAGCTTAAGTGGGAGTGGGTCCTACGAGCAGTACTTC.

As regards this clone: Other nucleotide sequences from this sample produce the same CDR3. The chain links TRBV11-3 to TRBJ2-7, with D possibly being TRBD1 (6 bases). The CDR3 consists of 13 residues. The germline V gene encodes CDR1 SGHNT and CDR2 YENEEA. V was pared by 2 bases and J by 4 bases, with 9 bases between. The CDR3: CASSLRGTYEQYF. In nucleotides, the CDR3 is TGTGCCAGCAGCTTAAGGGGGACATACGAGCAGTACTTC.

The V call is TRBV6-6, the J call TRBJ2-7; tentatively, D is TRBD2 (7 bases). V gave up 2 bases and J gave up 7 bases, with 21 bases separating them. CDR1 MNHNY and CDR2 SVGAGI come from the germline V gene (reference sequence). CDR3 length equals 16 residues. The DNA of the CDR3 is TGTGCCAGCAGTTACGGGGGGGGCAGGGGAATGTGGGAGCAGTACTTC. It is translated as CASSYGGGRGMWEQYF.

The chain employs TRBV6-5 and TRBJ2-3, with D possibly TRBD2 on 6 matching bases. Trimming took off 6 bases at V and 6 bases at J, with 16 bases between the two ends. Germline lookup yields CDR1 MNHEY and CDR2 SVGAGI. This CDR3 is 14 amino acids long. In nucleotides, the CDR3 is TGTGCCAGCAGAAGGGACTGGGCTTCGGATACGCAGTATTTT. As protein: CASRRDWASDTQYF.

The chain employs TRBV2 and TRBJ2-7, with a possible D match to TRBD1 (6 bases). The V gene lost 3 bases and the J gene lost 9 bases, with 18 bases spanning the gap. The CDR3 is 14 residues long. The germline V gene encodes CDR1 SNHLY and CDR2 FYNNEI. CDR3 sequence: CASSELGHRLGQYF. The CDR3 DNA reads as TGTGCCAGCAGTGAGTTGGGACACCGCCTAGGGCAGTACTTC. The full variable domain, completed using reference TRBV2 and TRBJ2-7, is EPEVTQTPSHQVTQMGQEVILRCVPISNHLYFYWYRQILGQKVEFLVSFYNNEISEKSEIFDDQFSVERPDGSNFTLKIRSTKLEDSAMYFCASSELGHRLGQYFGPGTRLTVT.

This clone was counted a single time. The chain uses TRBV6-1 and TRBJ1-2; D possibly corresponds to TRBD1 (5 bases). The V gene's germline CDR1 is MNHNS and CDR2 SASEGT. This CDR3 has 12 amino acids. Trimming shortened V by 11 bases and J by 5 bases, and 15 bases separated the two germline ends. The CDR3 DNA reads TGTGCCGTATTGATCGGGACTTATGGCTACACCTTC. It is translated as CAVLIGTYGYTF.

V and J are TRBV6-1 and TRBJ2-7; 8 nucleotides align to TRBD1. The CDR3 contains 14 residues. Germline V CDR1 and CDR2: MNHNS, SASEGT. V lost 7 bases, J lost 2 bases, and 7 bases stayed unmatched. CDR3 amino acids: CASTPGQEPYEQYF. For the CDR3, the DNA is TGTGCCAGCACCCCGGGACAGGAGCCCTACGAGCAGTACTTC.

V usage is TRBV19 and J usage is TRBJ1-1; D is ambiguous. V lost 3 bases and J 3 bases, leaving 11 bases between the germline ends. The CDR3 has 14 residues. The germline gives CDR1 LNHDA, CDR2 SQIVND (reference sequence). The CDR3: CASSILGKDTEAFF. The CDR3, as DNA: TGTGCCAGTAGTATCTTAGGGAAGGACACTGAAGCTTTCTTT.

The chain combines TRBV7-9 with TRBJ2-1; 14 positions agree with TRBD2. The germline V gene encodes CDR1 SEHNR and CDR2 FQNEAQ (reference sequence). The CDR3 runs 12 residues. In DNA, the CDR3 is TGTGTCGGGACTAGCGGGGGCAATGAGCAGTTCTTC. Its protein is CVGTSGGNEQFF.

The chain links TRBV9 to TRBJ2-2; perhaps TRBD2 as D (6 bases). From germline, CDR1 is SGDLS and CDR2 YYNGEE. The CDR3 is made up of 13 amino acids. V gave up 5 bases and J gave up 2 bases, with 7 bases separating them. The CDR3 region is CASRGGNTGELFF. The CDR3, as DNA: TGTGCCAGCAGGGGAGGTAACACCGGGGAGCTGTTTTTT.

The rearrangement links TRBV7-9 to TRBJ1-3, with D perhaps matching TRBD1 (5 bases). This CDR3 spans 14 amino acids. The V gene lost 8 bases and the J gene lost 0 bases, with 11 bases spanning the gap. Germline V CDR1 and CDR2: SEHNR, FQNEAQ (reference sequence). CDR3 DNA sequence: TGTGCCAGCGCCCTCGGGGGCTCTGGAAACACCATATATTTT. Protein product: CASALGGSGNTIYF.

The genes are TRBV7-8 and TRBJ2-7; tentative D call: TRBD2 (5 bases). This CDR3 region has 12 residues. Trimming took 1 base from V and 6 from J, leaving 7 bases between them. Per the germline V gene, CDR1 is SGHVS and CDR2 is FQNEAQ. CDR3 sequence reads: CASSLGGSEQYF. The CDR3 DNA reads TGTGCCAGCAGCTTAGGAGGGAGCGAGCAGTACTTC.

This clone was counted once. This chain links TRBV6-5 with TRBJ2-7; TRBD2 aligns across 7 bases. CDR1 and CDR2 from the germline V gene are MNHEY and SVGAGI. Germline trimming cut 8 bases from V and 3 bases from J; bases unmatched to any gene: 4. The CDR3 covers 12 residues. The CDR3 region has the DNA TGTGCCAGCGGGAGGGACTACTACGAGCAGTACTTC. Translation gives CASGRDYYEQYF.

The chain is built from TRBV6-5 and TRBJ1-2, with D unclear. From germline, CDR1 is MNHEY and CDR2 SVGAGI. This CDR3 has 15 amino acids. Trimming stripped 0 bases from V and 2 bases from J, with 10 bases between. DNA of the CDR3: TGTGCCAGCAGTTACTCGATGGCCGAAAACTATGGCTACACCTTC. As protein: CASSYSMAENYGYTF.

This rearrangement joins TRBV5-1 to TRBJ2-7; 11 bases match TRBD2. Germline trimming cut 3 bases from V and 3 bases from J; bases unmatched to any gene: 2. CDR1 is SGHRS, CDR2 YFSETQ, per germline. This CDR3 is 14 amino acids long. CDR3 nucleotide sequence: TGCGCCAGCAGCTCGGGGACTAGCGGCTACGAGCAGTACTTC. Its protein product is CASSSGTSGYEQYF.

The gene calls are TRBV19 and TRBJ2-1; possibly TRBD1 or TRBD2 for D (5 bases each). The germline CDR1 and CDR2 sequences are LNHDA and SQIVND (reference sequence). This CDR3 region has 13 residues. V gave up 10 bases and J gave up 0 bases, with 10 bases separating them. CDR3: CATRDGSYNEQFF. The CDR3 region has the DNA TGTGCCACCAGGGACGGCTCCTACAATGAGCAGTTCTTC.